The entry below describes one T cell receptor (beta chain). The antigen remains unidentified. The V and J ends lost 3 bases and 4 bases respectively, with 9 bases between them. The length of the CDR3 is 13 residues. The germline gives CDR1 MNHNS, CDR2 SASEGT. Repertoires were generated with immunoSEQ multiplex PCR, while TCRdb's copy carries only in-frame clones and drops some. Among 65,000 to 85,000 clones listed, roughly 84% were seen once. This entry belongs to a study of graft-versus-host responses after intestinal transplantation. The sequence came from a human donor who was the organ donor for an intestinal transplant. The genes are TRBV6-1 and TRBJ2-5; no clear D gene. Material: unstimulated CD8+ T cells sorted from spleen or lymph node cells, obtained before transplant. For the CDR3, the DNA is TGTGCCAGCAGTGATTGGCCGGGAGAGACCCAGTACTTC. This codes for CASSDWPGETQYF.